The 29 T cell receptor beta chains below all came from one sample that was sequenced in a study of T cell repertoires in cytomegalovirus infection. TCRdb recomputed calls from the reads with MiXCR, one row per CDR3 protein. The profile shows approximately 730,000 distinct CDR3 sequences, about 29% of them singletons. No antigen has been assigned to these receptors. The sample consisted of cultured CD8+ T cells from PBMCs, taken from culture after CMV antigen stimulation. The source is a human donor in good health (CMV status not recorded). Some clones in this sample may be carry-over from other donors' samples.

This clonotype has a handful of counts. The chain has TRBV5-4 and TRBJ2-3; D ambiguous. Germline V gene lookup returns CDR1 SGHNT and CDR2 YYREEE (reference sequence). V dropped 3 bases and J dropped 3 bases, with 8 bases sitting between them. The CDR3 totals 13 residues. CDR3 loop: CASSYRETDTQYF. In DNA, the CDR3 is TGTGCCAGCAGCTACAGAGAAACAGATACGCAGTATTTT.

This clonotype appeared a few times. The V and J genes are TRBV7-9 and TRBJ2-7; 10 bases map to TRBD1. Germline V gives CDR1 SEHNR, CDR2 FQNEAQ (reference sequence). V lost 5 bases and J lost 5; bases outside the gene matches: 9. This CDR3 has 15 residues. The chain's CDR3 is CASSGPDRGLHEQYF. DNA for the CDR3: TGTGCCAGCAGCGGGCCGGACAGGGGGTTGCACGAGCAGTACTTC. The complete variable domain, with remaining parts taken from reference TRBV7-9 and TRBJ2-7, reads DTGVSQNPRHKITKRGQNVTFRCDPISEHNRLYWYRQTLGQGPEFLTYFQNEAQLEKSRLLSDRFSAERPKGSFSTLEIQRTEQGDSAMYLCASSGPDRGLHEQYFGPGTRLTVT.

This clonotype has just a few counts. This chain connects TRBV6-5 to TRBJ2-1, with 8 bases lining up with TRBD1. V dropped 0 bases and J dropped 1; count of bases not matched to a gene: 11. This CDR3 has 19 residues. Germline assignment: CDR1 MNHEY and CDR2 SVGAGI. CDR3 coding DNA: TGTGCCAGCAGTTACTCGATATTGGACAGGGCCGGGTCCTACAATGAGCAGTTCTTC. Translating gives CASSYSILDRAGSYNEQFF.

This clonotype was seen more than once but under ten times. V usage is TRBV6-1 and J usage is TRBJ1-4; tentative D call: TRBD1 (6 bases). CDR3 length equals 17 residues. Germline CDR1 MNHNS, CDR2 SASEGT. With 6 bases removed from V and 5 bases from J, the gap between germline ends came to 22 bases. The CDR3 sequence is CASRGGVPRRGNEKLFF. The CDR3 nucleotides are TGTGCCAGCAGGGGTGGGGTGCCCCGGAGGGGGAATGAAAAACTGTTTTTT.

This chain connects TRBV28 to TRBJ2-7; 9 bases agree with TRBD2. The CDR3 runs to 15 residues. Trimming took 5 bases from V and 2 from J; bases not matched to a gene: 7. CDR1 is MDHEN, CDR2 SYDVKM, per germline. CDR3 bases: TGTGCCAGCAGTCCCGGGACTAGCACTCCCTACGAGCAGTACGTC. This codes for CASSPGTSTPYEQYV.

The CDR3 DNA reads TGTGCCAGCAGCCACCCCGGGACAATCAACGAGCAGTACTTC. This codes for CASSHPGTINEQYF. This chain uses TRBV14 with TRBJ2-7; maybe TRBD1 (6 bases). V shed 3 bases and J shed 5 bases, with 14 bases lying between them. Germline V gene lookup returns CDR1 SGHDN and CDR2 FVKESK. This CDR3 comprises 14 residues.

J is TRBJ2-2 and V is TRBV4-3; perhaps TRBD2 as D (6 bases). With 1 base removed from V and 3 bases from J, the gap between germline ends came to 6 bases. CDR3 size: 14 residues. CDR1 LGHNA and CDR2 YSLEER come from the germline V gene. CDR3 sequence (DNA): TGCGCCAGCAGCCAAGGGGGGGACACCGGGGAGCTGTTTTTT. This encodes CASSQGGDTGELFF.

This chain uses TRBV7-9 with TRBJ2-7; D is possibly TRBD2 (5 bases). CDR1 is SEHNR, CDR2 FQNEAQ, per germline (reference sequence). This CDR3 has 17 amino acids. V lost 0 bases and J lost 5, with 20 bases in between. The DNA of the CDR3 is TGTGCCAGCAGCTTAGCGGCGAGGGCCTCGGAAGAAAACGAGCAGTACTTC. Its translation is CASSLAARASEENEQYF.

This clonotype was seen only a few times. The chain couples TRBV2 to TRBJ2-3; possible D gene TRBD2, 6 bases. Germline V gene sequence: CDR1 SNHLY, CDR2 FYNNEI. The CDR3 consists of 15 residues. The V and J ends lost 10 bases and 1 base respectively, with 18 bases between them. The CDR3 loop is CATLLGGTGTDTQYF. The CDR3 DNA sequence: TGTGCCACCCTTCTCGGGGGTACGGGCACAGATACGCAGTATTTT.

The rearrangement joins TRBV7-9 to TRBJ2-7; TRBD1 matches 8 bases. The CDR3 sequence is 16 residues long. Germline CDR1 and CDR2: SEHNR and FQNEAQ (reference sequence). Trimming at V came to 2 bases and at J to 2 bases, leaving 8 bases not matched to a gene. The CDR3 here is CASSLFGQGFTYEQYF. CDR3 nucleotides: TGTGCCAGCAGCTTATTTGGACAGGGATTTACCTACGAGCAGTACTTC.

This clonotype was recorded only once. The V and J genes are TRBV6-2 or TRBV6-3 and TRBJ1-6, with D hard to call. The CDR3 loop spans 13 amino acids. CDR1 and CDR2 from the germline V gene are MNHEY and SVGEGT. The V end lost 7 bases, the J end lost 15 bases, and 19 bases lay between the germline ends. The CDR3 region is CASIKPPDAILHF. The CDR3 DNA reads TGTGCCAGCATCAAACCCCCGGACGCAATCCTCCACTTT.

The chain employs TRBV27 and TRBJ2-7; a possible D gene is TRBD1 (5 bases). Germline V gene data show CDR1 as MNHEY and CDR2 as SMNVEV (reference sequence). This CDR3 is built from 13 residues. V was shortened by 5 bases and J by 2 bases, with 10 bases between the two germline ends. The CDR3 reads CASSRTLTYEQYF. The DNA for the CDR3 is TGTGCCAGCAGTCGGACATTAACCTACGAGCAGTACTTC.

This chain joins TRBV2 and TRBJ2-5; a weak D match, TRBD2 (6 bases). Looked up from germline, CDR1 is SNHLY and CDR2 is FYNNEI. With 1 base removed from V and 5 bases from J, the gap between germline ends came to 20 bases. This CDR3 is built from 17 residues. The CDR3 DNA follows: TGTGCCAGCAGTGAAGGGAGGGGTCCTGAGGAAAGCGAGACCCAGTACTTC. This translates into CASSEGRGPEESETQYF.

This chain uses TRBV20-1 with TRBJ1-1, with 7 positions matching TRBD1. The V gene end was trimmed by 2 bases and the J gene end by 2 bases; junction bases not matched to a gene: 8. This CDR3 is built from 15 residues. Germline lookup yields CDR1 DFQATT and CDR2 SNEGSKA (reference sequence). CDR3 sequence reads: CSARQGGSINTEAFF. The DNA of the CDR3 is TGCAGTGCTAGACAGGGGGGGAGTATAAACACTGAAGCTTTCTTT.

This clonotype was seen ten or more times. This chain links TRBV6-1 with TRBJ1-3; D is undetermined. The CDR3 runs 13 residues. CDR1 is MNHNS and CDR2 is SASEGT in the germline V gene. Trimming left V 9 bases short and J 0 bases short, with 9 bases between. CDR3 sequence: CASRLASGNTIYF. As DNA, the CDR3 is TGTGCCAGTCGACTGGCCTCTGGAAACACCATATATTTT.

The rearrangement uses TRBV14 and TRBJ2-1, with a tentative D call TRBD1 (5 bases). Germline V gene lookup returns CDR1 SGHDN and CDR2 FVKESK. The V end lost 1 base, the J end lost 0 bases, and 7 bases lay between the germline ends. CDR3 length equals 15 residues. The CDR3 sequence: CASSQVGDSYNEQFF. In DNA, the CDR3 is TGTGCCAGCAGCCAAGTAGGGGACTCCTACAATGAGCAGTTCTTC.

This clonotype turned up a few times. This sequence joins TRBV14 and TRBJ1-3; D is uncertain. Germline V CDR1 and CDR2: SGHDN, FVKESK. The CDR3 extends over 14 amino acids. V was clipped by 5 bases and J by 0 bases, with 8 bases between them. Here the CDR3 DNA reads TGTGCCAGCAGCAAATGGGACTCTGGAAACACCATATATTTT. This codes for CASSKWDSGNTIYF.

On this clonotype itself: This may be a read error, as it is one base from a much larger clone. This sequence joins TRBV19 and TRBJ1-5; the match to TRBD1 covers 8 bases. This CDR3 spans 13 amino acids. Trimming removed 9 bases from V and 3 bases from J; junction bases left unmatched: 4. CDR1 is LNHDA and CDR2 is SQIVND in the germline V gene (reference sequence). This CDR3 reads CASADRVNQPQHF. In DNA form, the CDR3 reads TGTGCCAGCGCGGACAGGGTCAATCAGCCCCAGCATTTT.

The V gene is TRBV15, the J gene TRBJ2-5, with D possibly TRBD2 on 5 matching bases. The CDR3 contains 14 residues. Germline assignment: CDR1 LNHNV and CDR2 YYDKDF (reference sequence). V was pared by 4 bases and J by 5 bases, with 14 bases between. CDR3 sequence (DNA): TGTGCCACCAGCAACGGGGTTAGCACGGAGACCCAGTACTTC. Its protein product is CATSNGVSTETQYF.

The CDR3 loop is CASRLAGASNEQFF. The DNA for the CDR3 is TGTGCCAGCAGGCTAGCGGGGGCCTCCAATGAGCAGTTCTTC. This sequence joins TRBV27 and TRBJ2-1; TRBD2 aligns across 10 bases. This CDR3 has 14 amino acids. Germline values: CDR1 MNHEY, CDR2 SMNVEV (reference sequence). V lost 6 bases and J lost 6; bases outside the gene matches: 5.

This clonotype was counted a few times. The CDR3 DNA is TGTGCCAGCAGTTGGGGACTAGTATATGAGCAGTTCTTC. Translation: CASSWGLVYEQFF. This sequence joins TRBV12-3 or TRBV12-4 and TRBJ2-1, with 8 bases identical to TRBD2. CDR3 length: 13 amino acids. Trimming at V came to 4 bases and at J to 8 bases, leaving 4 bases not matched to a gene.

V usage is TRBV12-3 or TRBV12-4 and J usage is TRBJ1-6; possible D gene TRBD1, 5 bases. Trimming took 3 bases from V and 0 from J, leaving 6 bases between them. The CDR3 loop spans 15 amino acids. CDR3 bases: TGTGCCAGCAGTTTTGGGGGCTCCTATAATTCACCCCTCCACTTT. Its translation is CASSFGGSYNSPLHF.

The rearrangement joins TRBV7-9 to TRBJ2-1, with 9 nucleotides matching TRBD2. The germline V gene has CDR1 SEHNR and CDR2 FQNEAQ (reference sequence). CDR3 length equals 17 residues. V shed 5 bases, J shed 6 bases, and the junction held 14 bases outside the gene matches. The CDR3 sequence: CASSPNYAGGPGNEQFF. DNA of the CDR3: TGTGCCAGCAGCCCCAATTATGCGGGGGGGCCCGGCAATGAGCAGTTCTTC. Filled out from reference TRBV7-9 and TRBJ2-1, the complete variable domain reads DTGVSQNPRHKITKRGQNVTFRCDPISEHNRLYWYRQTLGQGPEFLTYFQNEAQLEKSRLLSDRFSAERPKGSFSTLEIQRTEQGDSAMYLCASSPNYAGGPGNEQFFGPGTRLTVL.

This clonotype was detected only a few times. The CDR3 protein is CASSSRLLAGGPSQETQYF. In DNA, the CDR3 is TGTGCCAGCAGCAGCCGGTTACTAGCGGGGGGGCCGAGTCAAGAGACCCAGTACTTC. The chain joins TRBV7-9 to TRBJ2-5; 13 nucleotides line up with TRBD2. The V gene end was trimmed by 5 bases and the J gene end by 2 bases; junction bases not matched to a gene: 14. Germline CDR1 SEHNR, CDR2 FQNEAQ (reference sequence). The CDR3 covers 19 residues.

On this clonotype itself: At one boundary the junction diverges from the germline segment, which might be a read error. The chain links TRBV10-3 to TRBJ1-2, with TRBD1 as a possible D gene (6 bases). The CDR3 is made up of 16 amino acids. Germline V gene sequence: CDR1 ENHRY, CDR2 SYGVKD. Here the CDR3 reads CAISESRTGKTYCYTF. Written as DNA, the CDR3 is TGTGCCATCAGTGAGTCGAGAACAGGGAAAACCTATTGCTACACCTTC.

The J gene is TRBJ1-2, the V gene TRBV6-1; D unclear. The germline V gene encodes CDR1 MNHNS and CDR2 SASEGT. The CDR3 loop spans 13 amino acids. Trimming took 5 bases from V and 6 from J, leaving 13 bases between them. The DNA for the CDR3 is TGTGCCAGCAGTTCACTACCTGACGATGGCTACACCTTC. Translation gives CASSSLPDDGYTF.

This clonotype was detected only a few times. CDR3 nucleotides: TGCGCCAGCAGCTTATCAGCGGGGGGGACCAATGAGCAGTTCTTC. Its protein is CASSLSAGGTNEQFF. The chain links TRBV5-1 to TRBJ2-1; 10 positions match TRBD2. Germline V gives CDR1 SGHRS, CDR2 YFSETQ. This CDR3 has 15 residues. After removal of 2 bases from V and 6 bases from J, the junction contained 5 bases not matched to a gene. Based on the CDR3 plus reference TRBV5-1 and TRBJ2-1, the full variable domain is KAGVTQTPRYLIKTRGQQVTLSCSPISGHRSVSWYQQTPGQGLQFLFEYFSETQRNKGNFPGRFSGRQFSNSRSEMNVSTLELGDSALYLCASSLSAGGTNEQFFGPGTRLTVL.

This chain uses TRBV2 with TRBJ2-1; TRBD2 agrees at 8 bases. Per the germline V gene, CDR1 is SNHLY and CDR2 is FYNNEI. V lost 7 bases, J lost 13 bases, and 6 bases stayed unmatched. This CDR3 region has 11 residues. The CDR3 coding sequence is TGTGCCAGCATAGCGGGACCAGTCCAGTTCTTC. Translated: CASIAGPVQFF.

The gene calls are TRBV29-1 and TRBJ2-6, with D possibly being TRBD1 (6 bases). There are 14 residues in the CDR3. Germline CDR1 reads SQVTM; CDR2 reads ANQGSEA. The V and J ends lost 5 bases and 2 bases respectively, with 10 bases between them. The CDR3 coding sequence is TGCAGCGTTTTTACAGGGACTGGGGCCAACGTCCTGACTTTC. This sequence encodes CSVFTGTGANVLTF.